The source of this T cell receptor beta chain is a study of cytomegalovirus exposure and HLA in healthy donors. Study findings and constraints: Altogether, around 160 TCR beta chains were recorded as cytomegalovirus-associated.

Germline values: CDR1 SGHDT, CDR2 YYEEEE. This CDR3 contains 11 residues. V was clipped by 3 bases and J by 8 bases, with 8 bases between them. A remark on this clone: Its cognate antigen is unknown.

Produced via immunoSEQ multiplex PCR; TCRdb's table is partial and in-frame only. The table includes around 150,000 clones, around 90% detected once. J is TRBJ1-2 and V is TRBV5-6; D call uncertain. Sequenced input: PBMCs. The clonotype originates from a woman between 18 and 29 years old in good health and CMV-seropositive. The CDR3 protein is CASSSAVGYTF. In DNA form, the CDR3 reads TGTGCCAGCAGCTCCGCAGTGGGCTACACCTTC.